This T cell receptor (beta chain) was found in a study of T cell clusters in autoimmune cytopenias. With respect to this clonotype: Its antigen is undetermined.

TRB was amplified by touch-down multiplex PCR, primer pools A and B combined. With the multiplex PCR reads reprocessed, TCRdb shows one record per CDR3 protein and no DNA. The sample table sets out several thousand distinct CDR3 sequences. Findings and caveats of the study: Clustering suggested that physiological T cell clusters were missing in primary autoimmune cytopenia patients.

Approximately 40,000 genome equivalents of blood DNA were amplified for TRB. CDR3 length equals 15 residues. Germline CDR1 and CDR2: DFQATT and SNEGSKA (reference sequence). The chain carries TRBV20-1 and TRBJ2-3; TCRdb lists TRBD1, though no DNA is available to test this call. This clonotype was obtained from a human donor with an autoimmune cytopenia or autoimmune hepatitis (not recorded which). The sample consisted of peripheral blood. CDR3 amino acids: CSARPTQGNTDTQYF.